Shown below are 30 T cell receptor beta chains from a single sample sequenced in a study of shared clonotypes between healthy human individuals. This table comes from immunoSEQ multiplex PCR, and its TCRdb copy is limited to in-frame clones, with some not included. The data contain some 700,000 clones, around 91% of them singletons. Sequencing used memory CD8+ T cells from PBMCs. This sample's subset: CD45RO+ cells pooled with CCR7-negative TemRA cells. The receptor source for this set is a man between 18 and 35 years old in good health. Some clones in this sample may be carry-over from other donors' samples.

The chain joins TRBV7-2 to TRBJ2-7; 12 positions agree with TRBD2. Germline lookup yields CDR1 SGHTA and CDR2 FQGNSA. The CDR3 loop spans 16 amino acids. Losses at the gene ends were 5 bases for V and 3 bases for J; bases not matched to a gene: 8. The CDR3 DNA reads TGTGCCAGCAGCGACTTCCTAGCGGGAGGGCACTACGAGCAGTACTTC. Encoded protein: CASSDFLAGGHYEQYF.

The DNA of the CDR3 is TGTGCCAGCAGCTTACTACGGGATGAAAAACTGTTTTTT. It specifies CASSLLRDEKLFF. The rearrangement joins TRBV5-5 to TRBJ1-4; no reliable D call. From germline, CDR1 is SGHKS and CDR2 YYEKEE (reference sequence). The length of the CDR3 is 13 residues. Deletions cut 2 bases from V and 6 bases from J, with 8 bases between.

The V gene is TRBV9, the J gene TRBJ2-1, with D hard to call. V was clipped by 1 base and J by 10 bases, with 9 bases between them. This CDR3 region has 12 residues. Germline lookup yields CDR1 SGDLS and CDR2 YYNGEE. In nucleotides, the CDR3 is TGTGCCAGCAGCGTAAACGCTTTAGAGCAGTTCTTC. It specifies CASSVNALEQFF.

The J gene is TRBJ2-5, the V gene TRBV7-2, with D perhaps TRBD2 (6 bases). CDR3 size: 14 residues. CDR1 and CDR2 (germline): SGHTA, FQGNSA. V lost 3 bases and J lost 4, with 12 bases in between. Here the CDR3 reads CASSFTGRGETQYF. CDR3 DNA sequence: TGTGCCAGCAGCTTTACCGGGAGAGGAGAGACCCAGTACTTC.

The J gene is TRBJ2-7, the V gene TRBV20-1; D remains unclear. The germline V and J ends were trimmed by 6 bases and 2 bases, with 8 bases remaining between them. Germline lookup yields CDR1 DFQATT and CDR2 SNEGSKA (reference sequence). This CDR3 spans 11 amino acids. DNA of the CDR3: TGCAGTGCAACGCGACCCTACGAGCAGTACTTC. Residues: CSATRPYEQYF.

The chain has TRBV2 and TRBJ2-1, with 12 bases fitting TRBD2. The CDR3 is made up of 17 amino acids. Trimming cost V 0 bases and J 7 bases; bases outside gene matches: 7. In germline, CDR1 is SNHLY, CDR2 FYNNEI. CDR3 region: CASSEARGGLAGNEQFF. For the CDR3, the DNA is TGTGCCAGCAGTGAAGCGCGTGGAGGACTAGCGGGGAATGAGCAGTTCTTC.

This chain connects TRBV13 to TRBJ2-2, with TRBD2 matching 8 bases. The CDR3 has 17 residues. The germline CDR1 and CDR2 sequences are PRHDT and FYEKMQ (reference sequence). The V gene end was trimmed by 0 bases and the J gene end by 7 bases; junction bases not matched to a gene: 10. DNA for the CDR3: TGTGCCAGCAGCTTAGGCCCCTTTTCTGCGGGAGGCGGGGAGCTGTTTTTT. This encodes CASSLGPFSAGGGELFF.

The chain carries TRBV28 and TRBJ1-3, with 10 nucleotides matching TRBD1. The CDR3 has 15 residues. Germline loops: CDR1 MDHEN, CDR2 SYDVKM. J gave up 2 bases and V 3 bases, and 1 base lay outside the gene matches. CDR3 protein: CASSFDRGPGNTIYF. The CDR3 DNA follows: TGTGCCAGCAGTTTTGACAGGGGGCCTGGAAACACCATATATTTT.

The J gene is TRBJ2-2, the V gene TRBV4-1; no clear D gene. The CDR3 is 15 residues long. Trimming stripped 2 bases from V and 1 base from J, with 8 bases between. The germline gives CDR1 MGHRA, CDR2 YSYEKL. This CDR3 is CASSQQHLNTGELFF. CDR3 coding DNA: TGCGCCAGCAGCCAACAGCACCTGAACACCGGGGAGCTGTTTTTT.

This sequence joins TRBV19 and TRBJ1-1, with TRBD1 identical over 7 bases. This CDR3 has 14 residues. Per the germline V gene, CDR1 is LNHDA and CDR2 is SQIVND (reference sequence). The J segment lost 2 bases and the V segment lost 4 bases, leaving 4 bases of the junction unmatched. The CDR3 sequence: CASSTWDSNTEAFF. The CDR3 DNA follows: TGTGCCAGTAGTACCTGGGACAGTAACACTGAAGCTTTCTTT.

In the case of this clone: The sample has other DNA sequences that encode this CDR3 too. The rearrangement uses TRBV19 and TRBJ2-2; D is unresolved. V gave up 6 bases and J gave up 2 bases, with 7 bases separating them. The germline CDR1 and CDR2 sequences are LNHDA and SQIVND (reference sequence). CDR3 length equals 13 residues. The CDR3 is CASRTENTGELFF. The CDR3 DNA reads TGTGCCAGTAGAACAGAAAACACCGGGGAGCTGTTTTTT.

The gene calls are TRBV27 and TRBJ1-2; tentatively, D is TRBD1 (6 bases). This CDR3 has 15 amino acids. V shed 6 bases and J shed 4 bases, with 18 bases lying between them. Germline CDR1 and CDR2: MNHEY and SMNVEV (reference sequence). The CDR3 here is CASRTFPGQSYGYTF. The CDR3 DNA reads TGTGCCAGCAGAACCTTCCCCGGACAGAGCTATGGCTACACCTTC.

The chain combines TRBV6-5 with TRBJ1-1; unclear D gene. V dropped 6 bases and J dropped 1 base, with 3 bases sitting between them. The V gene's germline CDR1 is MNHEY and CDR2 SVGAGI. The length of the CDR3 is 11 residues. CDR3 in amino acids: CASRSNTEAFF. DNA for the CDR3: TGTGCCAGCAGGTCGAACACTGAAGCTTTCTTT.

This chain links TRBV6-1 with TRBJ2-3; 12 bases line up with TRBD2. Germline CDR1 and CDR2: MNHNS and SASEGT. This CDR3 is built from 15 residues. With 10 bases clipped from V and 5 bases from J, the junction kept 10 bases outside the gene matches. The CDR3 DNA sequence: TGTGCCACCAAGAGACTAGCGGGAGACATAGATACGCAGTATTTT. Translation gives CATKRLAGDIDTQYF.

V is TRBV7-9 and J is TRBJ2-7, with 8 bases lining up with TRBD2. V shed 1 base, J shed 5 bases, and the junction held 4 bases outside the gene matches. Germline V gene data show CDR1 as SEHNR and CDR2 as FQNEAQ (reference sequence). The CDR3 is 14 residues long. CDR3 loop: CASSLGELADEQYF. Here the CDR3 DNA reads TGTGCCAGCAGCTTAGGTGAACTAGCGGACGAGCAGTACTTC.

The CDR3 DNA sequence: TGTGCCAGCAGCCTCTGGGCTGACTATGGCTACACCTTC. Its protein is CASSLWADYGYTF. The V gene is TRBV5-6, the J gene TRBJ1-2; unclear D gene. The V gene's germline CDR1 is SGHDT and CDR2 YYEEEE. There are 13 residues in the CDR3. Trimming took off 4 bases at V and 3 bases at J, with 10 bases between the two ends.

V and J are TRBV7-2 and TRBJ1-2, with TRBD1 matching 10 bases. The CDR3 has 15 residues. Trimming cost V 1 base and J 7 bases; bases outside gene matches: 6. Per germline, CDR1 SGHTA and CDR2 FQGNSA. CDR3 region: CASSLGDRGWGGYTF. In DNA, the CDR3 is TGTGCCAGCAGCTTAGGGGACAGGGGCTGGGGTGGCTACACCTTC. Full variable domain (remainder filled in from reference TRBV7-2 and TRBJ1-2): GAGVSQSPSNKVTEKGKDVELRCDPISGHTALYWYRQSLGQGLEFLIYFQGNSAPDKSGLPSDRFSAERTGGSVSTLTIQRTQQEDSAVYLCASSLGDRGWGGYTFGSGTRLTVV.

The chain is built from TRBV6-5 and TRBJ1-1, with 7 bases identical to TRBD1. Germline loops: CDR1 MNHEY, CDR2 SVGAGI. This CDR3 spans 15 amino acids. Trimming cost V 6 bases and J 1 base; bases outside gene matches: 8. CDR3 nucleotides: TGTGCCAGCAGGCAACCGGGACAGAAGAACACTGAAGCTTTCTTT. This encodes CASRQPGQKNTEAFF.

This clone was counted once. Other DNA variants within this sample encode the same CDR3. The chain is built from TRBV28 and TRBJ2-7; 7 bases are shared with TRBD2. The CDR3 consists of 13 residues. J was trimmed by 3 bases and V by 5 bases; bases with no gene match: 4. Germline-derived CDR1 and CDR2 are MDHEN and SYDVKM. The CDR3 here is CASSPSGNYEQYF. In DNA, the CDR3 is TGTGCCAGCAGTCCCAGCGGGAACTACGAGCAGTACTTC.

This chain connects TRBV6-1 to TRBJ2-1; D remains unclear. This CDR3 is 15 amino acids long. With 8 bases removed from V and 0 bases from J, the gap between germline ends came to 14 bases. Germline V gene sequence: CDR1 MNHNS, CDR2 SASEGT. For the CDR3, the DNA is TGTGCCAGCGCTGATGACATCGACTCCTACAATGAGCAGTTCTTC. This translates into CASADDIDSYNEQFF.

The chain carries TRBV28 and TRBJ2-7; D might be TRBD2 (5 bases). This CDR3 region has 13 residues. Germline CDR1 reads MDHEN; CDR2 reads SYDVKM. The V end lost 3 bases, the J end lost 1 base, and 7 bases lay between the germline ends. The CDR3 loop is CASSFEGSYEQYF. CDR3 nucleotide sequence: TGTGCCAGCAGTTTCGAGGGTTCCTACGAGCAGTACTTC. The full variable domain, in which reference TRBV28 and TRBJ2-7 provide the parts outside the CDR3, is DVKVTQSSRYLVKRTGEKVFLECVQDMDHENMFWYRQDPGLGLRLIYFSYDVKMKEKGDIPEGYSVSREKKERFSLILESASTNQTSMYLCASSFEGSYEQYFGPGTRLTVT.

This clone has a single count. V gene TRBV6-4 combines with J gene TRBJ2-1; TRBD2 aligns across 11 bases. Trimming at V came to 3 bases and at J to 4 bases, leaving 8 bases not matched to a gene. This CDR3 has 17 residues. In germline, CDR1 is MRHNA, CDR2 SNTAGT. CDR3 amino acids: CASSEVAGGPGYNEQFF. DNA of the CDR3: TGTGCCAGCAGTGAGGTAGCGGGAGGGCCGGGTTACAATGAGCAGTTCTTC.

V usage is TRBV29-1 and J usage is TRBJ2-5; no clear D. With 0 bases removed from V and 4 bases from J, the gap between germline ends came to 3 bases. Germline V gene data show CDR1 as SQVTM and CDR2 as ANQGSEA. The CDR3 has 11 amino acids. The CDR3 DNA reads as TGCAGCGTTGAAGATCTAGAGACCCAGTACTTC. It specifies CSVEDLETQYF.

Of note for this clone: Different DNA sequences within this sample yield the same CDR3. This chain's CDR3 is CASSSSTSYEQYF. The CDR3, as DNA: TGTGCCAGCAGTTCGTCCACGTCCTACGAGCAGTACTTC. The chain links TRBV27 to TRBJ2-7; D not resolved. Germline CDR1 and CDR2: MNHEY and SMNVEV (reference sequence). V dropped 4 bases and J dropped 1 base, with 8 bases sitting between them. The CDR3 is made up of 13 amino acids.

The chain joins TRBV5-1 to TRBJ2-7; possibly TRBD2 for D (6 bases). Germline CDR1 is SGHRS and CDR2 is YFSETQ. Deletions cut 3 bases from V and 2 bases from J, with 18 bases between. The CDR3 sequence is 16 residues long. The CDR3 sequence: CASSSEAGTSPYEQYF. As DNA, the CDR3 is TGCGCCAGCAGCTCAGAAGCGGGCACCTCACCCTACGAGCAGTACTTC.

The rearrangement joins TRBV29-1 to TRBJ1-4, with D unresolved. V was clipped by 6 bases and J by 10 bases, with 15 bases between them. The germline gives CDR1 SQVTM, CDR2 ANQGSEA. CDR3 size: 12 residues. The CDR3 DNA reads as TGCAGCGTGGTCGAAGAGTTGGGAAAACTGTTTTTT. This gives the protein CSVVEELGKLFF. Based on the CDR3 plus reference TRBV29-1 and TRBJ1-4, the full variable domain is SAVISQKPSRDICQRGTSLTIQCQVDSQVTMMFWYRQQPGQSLTLIATANQGSEATYESGFVIDKFPISRPNLTFSTLTVSNMSPEDSSIYLCSVVEELGKLFFGSGTQLSVL.

This clone has only a few counts. The chain carries TRBV14 and TRBJ1-1; TRBD1 is a possible D gene (6 bases). CDR1 and CDR2 from the germline V gene are SGHDN and FVKESK. V was trimmed by 4 bases and J by 0 bases, leaving 9 bases between them. There are 14 residues in the CDR3. CDR3 residues: CASSPTGLNTEAFF. CDR3 in DNA: TGTGCCAGCAGCCCCACAGGGCTGAACACTGAAGCTTTCTTT.

J is TRBJ1-1 and V is TRBV27, with D hard to call. V gave up 3 bases and J gave up 5 bases, with 10 bases separating them. CDR1 is MNHEY and CDR2 is SMNVEV in the germline V gene (reference sequence). The CDR3 has 13 amino acids. The CDR3 loop is CASSFGVWTEAFF. In DNA, the CDR3 is TGTGCCAGCAGTTTTGGGGTTTGGACTGAAGCTTTCTTT.

This clone was found a few times. CDR3 DNA sequence: TGTGCCTCCACAGGGGTCCTCAATCAGCCCCAGCATTTT. Its translation: CASTGVLNQPQHF. This chain connects TRBV10-3 to TRBJ1-5; 7 bases agree with TRBD1. The trim removed 11 bases at V and 3 bases at J, leaving 7 bases unmatched. Germline values: CDR1 ENHRY, CDR2 SYGVKD. The CDR3 is 13 residues long.

V and J are TRBV27 and TRBJ1-2, with D possibly being TRBD1 (5 bases). The V end lost 2 bases, the J end lost 7 bases, and 17 bases lay between the germline ends. Germline-derived CDR1 and CDR2 are MNHEY and SMNVEV (reference sequence). This CDR3 is built from 15 residues. In nucleotides, the CDR3 is TGTGCCAGCAGTTTAGTCAGGGAGGCCCCCGGTGGCTACACCTTC. As protein: CASSLVREAPGGYTF.